The 31 T cell receptor beta chains below come from one sample, sequenced in a study of T cells in Graves' hyperthyroidism and ophthalmopathy. Amplification of TCR beta CDR3 regions used RNA as the template. First-round RT-PCR with HTBI primers amplified the TCR CDR3 region. Each CDR3 protein gets one entry after TCRdb re-called the multiplex PCR reads with MiXCR. The table includes about 580,000 distinct CDR3 sequences, 35% to 55% detected once. The sequenced material came from peripheral blood or thyroid tissue (not recorded which). These receptors were taken from a young woman with Graves' hyperthyroidism.

In DNA form, the CDR3 reads TGCAGCGTTGTGGGGGCGCGAAAAGGCTACACCTTC. It encodes CSVVGARKGYTF. The V gene is TRBV29-1, the J gene TRBJ1-2, with TRBD1 as a possible D gene (6 bases). V shed 4 bases and J shed 8 bases, with 14 bases lying between them. Germline-derived CDR1 and CDR2 are SQVTM and ANQGSEA. The CDR3 has 12 residues.

This clonotype appeared many times. The V gene is TRBV2, the J gene TRBJ1-2; D gene unclear. This CDR3 is built from 13 residues. V gave up 0 bases and J gave up 6 bases, with 8 bases separating them. Looked up from germline, CDR1 is SNHLY and CDR2 is FYNNEI. CDR3 residues: CASSEAFGNGYTF. In DNA, the CDR3 is TGTGCCAGCAGTGAAGCTTTTGGGAATGGCTACACCTTC. Combining the CDR3 with reference TRBV2 and TRBJ1-2 gives the whole variable domain EPEVTQTPSHQVTQMGQEVILRCVPISNHLYFYWYRQILGQKVEFLVSFYNNEISEKSEIFDDQFSVERPDGSNFTLKIRSTKLEDSAMYFCASSEAFGNGYTFGSGTRLTVV.

This clonotype has at least ten counts. The junction and the germline gene differ at one end; a read error may be behind it. The rearrangement joins TRBV5-1 to TRBJ2-5; 7 bases agree with TRBD1. Germline CDR1 is SGHRS and CDR2 is YFSETQ. The CDR3 runs 14 residues. As DNA, the CDR3 is TGTGCCAGCAGCTTAGGGGGACAGCAAGAGACCCAGTACTTC. It encodes CASSLGGQQETQYF.

As regards this clonotype: An end of the junction does not agree with germline; a read error may underlie this. The genes are TRBV7-6 and TRBJ2-7; 10 bases are a match to TRBD2. Germline CDR1 SGHVS, CDR2 FNYEAQ. The CDR3 extends over 18 amino acids. The CDR3 DNA sequence: TGCGCCAGCAGCCAGGACCCCGGGGCTAGCGGGAGAAGGTACGAGCAGTACTTC. It encodes CASSQDPGASGRRYEQYF.

This sequence joins TRBV29-1 and TRBJ2-7; unclear D gene. V was shortened by 3 bases and J by 12 bases, with 9 bases between the two germline ends. Germline loops: CDR1 SQVTM, CDR2 ANQGSEA. This CDR3 has 9 amino acids. The CDR3 reads CSVELRLYF. CDR3 bases: TGCAGCGTTGAGCTTCGTCTGTACTTC.

This clonotype was counted at least ten times. The chain carries TRBV6-1 and TRBJ1-6, with TRBD1 as a possible D gene (5 bases). Germline values: CDR1 MNHNS, CDR2 SASEGT. This CDR3 region has 15 residues. Trimming cost V 2 bases and J 3 bases, with 8 bases left between them. DNA of the CDR3: TGTGCCAGCAGTGAATTGGGGGACTATAATTCACCCCTCCACTTT. As protein: CASSELGDYNSPLHF.

This clonotype was seen just once. V and J are TRBV7-6 and TRBJ2-5; perhaps TRBD2 as D (5 bases). Germline V CDR1 and CDR2: SGHVS, FNYEAQ. V lost 8 bases and J lost 1, with 11 bases in between. This CDR3 has 13 residues. The DNA of the CDR3 is TGTGCCAGCGGCGTCGGACTCCAAGAGACCCAGTACTTC. It translates to CASGVGLQETQYF.

This clonotype was detected many times. The chain couples TRBV7-6 to TRBJ1-2; 7 bases fit TRBD1. Unmatched junction bases numbered 6, after V lost 0 bases and J lost 8 bases. CDR1 is SGHVS, CDR2 FNYEAQ, per germline. The CDR3 has 14 amino acids. For the CDR3, the DNA is TGTGCCAGCAGCTTAGCTGCAGGGGGATGGGGCTACACCTTC. Its translation is CASSLAAGGWGYTF.

The J gene is TRBJ2-1, the V gene TRBV6-4, with TRBD2 matching over 10 bases. This CDR3 has 17 amino acids. The junction had 2 bases not matched to a gene; V was cut back by 0 bases and J by 0 bases. Germline-derived CDR1 and CDR2 are MRHNA and SNTAGT. CDR3 protein: CASSDSSSGSSYNEQFF. Written as DNA, the CDR3 is TGTGCCAGCAGTGACTCGTCTAGCGGGAGCTCCTACAATGAGCAGTTCTTC.

To note about this clonotype: Possible read error: a much larger clone is one base away. This rearrangement joins TRBV10-3 to TRBJ1-4; the D is unclear. The germline V gene has CDR1 ENHRY and CDR2 SYGVKD. The CDR3 contains 16 residues. The CDR3 loop is CASSYSMTGWREKPFF. The CDR3 bases are TGTGCCAGCAGTTACTCGATGACGGGGTGGCGGGAAAAACCGTTTTTT.

This clonotype was detected many times. This rearrangement joins TRBV7-2 to TRBJ1-2; D perhaps matches TRBD1 (6 bases). This CDR3 has 11 amino acids. Trimming took 5 bases from V and 9 from J, leaving 10 bases between them. Germline V gene data show CDR1 as SGHTA and CDR2 as FQGNSA. The CDR3 DNA is TGTGCCAGCAGCACACAGGGTCGCTACACCTTC. Residues: CASSTQGRYTF.

Of note for this clonotype: Germline is not matched at one junction end, which may reflect a read error. This sequence joins TRBV7-9 and TRBJ1-4; 7 bases are a match to TRBD1. CDR1 SEHNR and CDR2 FQNEAQ come from the germline V gene (reference sequence). The CDR3 is 15 amino acids. Written as DNA, the CDR3 is TGCGCCAGCAGCGAATGGACAGGAACTAATGAAAAACTGTTTTTT. This sequence encodes CASSEWTGTNEKLFF.

The J gene is TRBJ1-5, the V gene TRBV7-8, with unresolved D. The CDR3 runs to 10 residues. V was pared by 2 bases and J by 12 bases, with 5 bases between. Germline lookup yields CDR1 SGHVS and CDR2 FQNEAQ. The CDR3 DNA sequence: TGTGCCAGCAGCTTAAGGTTCCAGCATTTT. Residues: CASSLRFQHF.

The CDR3 protein is CASSLTRLAGTDTQYF. The CDR3 DNA follows: TGCGCCAGCAGCTTAACTCGACTAGCGGGCACAGATACGCAGTATTTT. The chain recombines TRBV5-1 with TRBJ2-3; TRBD2 aligns across 9 bases. CDR3 length: 16 amino acids. Germline V lookup: CDR1 SGHRS, CDR2 YFSETQ. Losses at the gene ends were 2 bases for V and 1 base for J; bases not matched to a gene: 5. Drawing the rest from reference TRBV5-1 and TRBJ2-3, the complete variable domain is KAGVTQTPRYLIKTRGQQVTLSCSPISGHRSVSWYQQTPGQGLQFLFEYFSETQRNKGNFPGRFSGRQFSNSRSEMNVSTLELGDSALYLCASSLTRLAGTDTQYFGPGTRLTVL.

This clonotype was counted at least ten times. CDR3 in DNA: TGTGCCAGCAGCTTAACGGGGGGCAGTTCACCCCTCCACTTT. Its translation: CASSLTGGSSPLHF. V and J are TRBV7-8 and TRBJ1-6, with a weak D call TRBD1 (6 bases). V was trimmed by 2 bases and J by 9 bases, leaving 11 bases between them. The germline V gene encodes CDR1 SGHVS and CDR2 FQNEAQ. CDR3 length: 14 amino acids.

A remark on this clonotype: Just one base apart from a much larger clone, this may be a read error. The chain has TRBV2 and TRBJ2-5; 7 bases map to TRBD1. V lost 8 bases, J lost 9 bases, and 18 bases stayed unmatched. Germline assignment: CDR1 SNHLY and CDR2 FYNNEI. The CDR3 spans 15 residues. CDR3 amino acids: CASRGLPGQAGPQYF. CDR3 sequence (DNA): TGTGCCAGCCGCGGGCTTCCCGGACAGGCTGGGCCCCAGTACTTC.

This clonotype was counted many times. CDR3 bases: TGTGCCAGCAGCCCCAGGATGAGGGGTTTTGGGGCCAACGTCCTGACTTTC. Translated, it gives CASSPRMRGFGANVLTF. The chain carries TRBV4-2 and TRBJ2-6; perhaps D is TRBD1 or TRBD2 (5 bases each). From germline, CDR1 is LGHNA and CDR2 YNFKEQ. The CDR3 totals 17 residues. The V gene lost 4 bases and the J gene lost 3 bases, with 16 bases spanning the gap.

The chain is built from TRBV15 and TRBJ2-7; the D call may be TRBD1 or TRBD2 (5 bases each). V lost 3 bases, J lost 6 bases, and 18 bases lay in between. Germline-derived CDR1 and CDR2 are LNHNV and YYDKDF (reference sequence). There are 15 residues in the CDR3. CDR3 coding DNA: TGTGCCACCAGCAGCAGGGACGGGGAAGTCGTCGAGCAGTACTTC. It encodes CATSSRDGEVVEQYF.

This clonotype occurred many times. The rearrangement uses TRBV11-2 and TRBJ2-5; 7 positions agree with TRBD2. Trimming at V came to 6 bases and at J to 5 bases, leaving 3 bases not matched to a gene. The CDR3 loop spans 12 amino acids. CDR1 and CDR2 (germline): SGHAT, FQNNGV. For the CDR3, the DNA is TGTGCCAGCAGGGGAGGGGACGAGACCCAGTACTTC. Residues: CASRGGDETQYF. The whole variable domain, remainder taken from reference TRBV11-2 and TRBJ2-5, is EAGVAQSPRYKIIEKRQSVAFWCNPISGHATLYWYQQILGQGPKLLIQFQNNGVVDDSQLPKDRFSAERLKGVDSTLKIQPAKLEDSAVYLCASRGGDETQYFGPGTRLLVL.

The chain uses TRBV29-1 and TRBJ2-1; D is uncertain. The V end lost 4 bases, the J end lost 3 bases, and 4 bases lay between the germline ends. CDR1 SQVTM and CDR2 ANQGSEA come from the germline V gene. The CDR3 loop spans 11 amino acids. This chain's CDR3 is CSVASYNEQFF. CDR3 nucleotide sequence: TGCAGCGTTGCTAGCTACAATGAGCAGTTCTTC.

This clonotype was observed at least ten times. This clone may be a read error of a much larger clone one base away. The chain recombines TRBV9 with TRBJ2-2; possibly TRBD1 for D (6 bases). V lost 4 bases and J lost 1, with 11 bases in between. CDR3 length: 15 amino acids. Germline lookup yields CDR1 SGDLS and CDR2 YYNGEE. CDR3 in amino acids: CASSPRTENTGELFF. In DNA form, the CDR3 reads TGTGCCAGCAGCCCCCGGACAGAGAACACCGGGGAGCTGTTTTTT.

This clonotype was counted a few times. This rearrangement joins TRBV12-5 to TRBJ2-7; D not resolved. The CDR3 spans 15 residues. Germline lookup yields CDR1 LGHNT and CDR2 FRNRAP. V lost 7 bases to trimming and J lost 1 base, with 17 bases between them. The CDR3: CASVPPGSRSYEQYF. The DNA of the CDR3 is TGTGCTAGTGTCCCCCCTGGGTCGAGATCCTACGAGCAGTACTTC.

J is TRBJ2-7 and V is TRBV6-5, with 9 bases aligning to TRBD1. The CDR3 runs 14 residues. Germline V gives CDR1 MNHEY, CDR2 SVGAGI. V was clipped by 4 bases and J by 5 bases; unmatched bases: 6. The CDR3 coding sequence is TGTGCCAGCAGTTTACGACAGGGGGGTCACGAGCAGTACTTC. Translation gives CASSLRQGGHEQYF.

The CDR3 loop is CSADKGATEAFF. DNA of the CDR3: TGCAGTGCAGACAAGGGGGCCACTGAAGCTTTCTTT. The chain carries TRBV20-1 and TRBJ1-1, with TRBD1 matching over 7 bases. The CDR3 covers 12 residues. The V gene's germline CDR1 is DFQATT and CDR2 SNEGSKA (reference sequence). J was trimmed by 4 bases and V by 6 bases; bases with no gene match: 5.

J is TRBJ1-2 and V is TRBV7-9, with D tentatively TRBD1 (6 bases). The germline V gene has CDR1 SEHNR and CDR2 FQNEAQ (reference sequence). CDR3 size: 13 residues. With 4 bases removed from V and 3 bases from J, the gap between germline ends came to 9 bases. Here the CDR3 DNA reads TGTGCCAGCAGCTCCCGACAGGACTATGGCTACACCTTC. Protein sequence: CASSSRQDYGYTF.

The chain combines TRBV24-1 with TRBJ2-7; 14 bases align to TRBD2. In germline, CDR1 is KGHDR, CDR2 SFDVKD. The length of the CDR3 is 16 residues. The junction had 7 bases not matched to a gene; V was cut back by 5 bases and J by 5 bases. CDR3 sequence (DNA): TGTGCCACCAGTGGCCAGACTAGCGGGAGGGGGGACGAGCAGTACTTC. The encoded protein is CATSGQTSGRGDEQYF.

This clonotype was seen repeatedly, ten times or more. The chain has TRBV13 and TRBJ2-7; 9 bases align to TRBD2. The germline V gene encodes CDR1 PRHDT and CDR2 FYEKMQ (reference sequence). The V and J ends lost 4 bases and 6 bases, in that order; junction bases with no gene match: 13. The CDR3 covers 16 residues. CDR3 loop: CASSSNGREGGREQYF. The CDR3 region has the DNA TGTGCCAGCAGCTCTAACGGGCGGGAGGGAGGACGCGAGCAGTACTTC. The full variable domain, rest sourced from reference TRBV13 and TRBJ2-7, is AAGVIQSPRHLIKEKRETATLKCYPIPRHDTVYWYQQGPGQDPQFLISFYEKMQSDKGSIPDRFSAQQFSDYHSELNMSSLELGDSALYFCASSSNGREGGREQYFGPGTRLTVT.

The gene calls are TRBV20-1 and TRBJ1-4, with a tentative D call TRBD1 (5 bases). CDR3 size: 17 residues. V was trimmed by 0 bases and J by 3 bases, leaving 17 bases between them. Germline CDR1 and CDR2: DFQATT and SNEGSKA (reference sequence). This chain's CDR3 is CSARDIHQGWPNEKLFF. CDR3 nucleotides: TGCAGTGCTAGAGATATCCATCAGGGTTGGCCTAATGAAAAACTGTTTTTT.

A word on this clonotype: The junction does not match germline at one end; this may be a read error. V usage is TRBV10-3 and J usage is TRBJ2-7; D perhaps matches TRBD1 (5 bases). Germline V gives CDR1 ENHRY, CDR2 SYGVKD. The CDR3 contains 15 residues. In DNA, the CDR3 is TGTGCCATCAGTGCCACTACCGTCACAGGATCCGAGCGGTACTTC. It codes for CAISATTVTGSERYF.

This clonotype showed up just a few times. The genes are TRBV2 and TRBJ2-6; no definite D call. The germline V and J ends were trimmed by 8 bases and 4 bases, with 9 bases remaining between them. Germline V lookup: CDR1 SNHLY, CDR2 FYNNEI. The CDR3 has 13 residues. For the CDR3, the DNA is TGTGCCAGCGCGGATTCCGGGGCCAACGTCCTGACTTTC. Protein: CASADSGANVLTF.

About this clonotype: The junction departs from germline at one end; a sequencing error may be responsible. The chain is built from TRBV12-3 or TRBV12-4 and TRBJ2-5; 11 bases match TRBD2. The CDR3 has 14 amino acids. CDR3 loop: CASSPNLAGGGGFF. CDR3 nucleotides: TGTGCCAGCAGCCCGAACTTAGCGGGAGGGGGAGGGTTCTTC.